This record covers a single T cell receptor beta chain. The antigen remains undetermined. One end of the junction varies from germline; a read error may be responsible. Additional DNA sequences in this sample encode the identical CDR3. Purities over 95% were achieved in all sorted populations. This sample was included in a study of beta chain features in type 1 diabetes. The germline gives CDR1 SEHNR, CDR2 FQNEAQ (reference sequence). The CDR3 is made up of 12 amino acids. Every bit of the isolated RNA underwent reverse transcription, so sequencing read expressed TCRB transcripts. The method was immunoSEQ multiplex PCR; TCRdb's version includes in-frame clones alone and lacks a portion of them. Of about 330,000 clones in the sample, approximately 10% are singletons; the top ten hold over 0.015%. Notes on the study in general: Individuals with type 1 diabetes displayed fewer insertions and more deletions at VDJ junctions.

The clonotype was recovered from a woman aged 25 to 39 in good health. The sequencing input was naive CD4+ T cells from blood. The rearrangement links TRBV7-9 to TRBJ2-5; D unclear. CDR3 nucleotide sequence: TGTGCCAGCAGCCTCTACCAAGAAACCCAGTACTTC. Its protein product is CASSLYQETQYF.